This T cell receptor (beta chain) is from a study of human T cells and chemical hapten exposure. TCRdb reprocessed the RACE reads with MiXCR, giving one entry per CDR3 protein. The sample consists of about 84,000 distinct CDR3 sequences, over 9.5% of them appearing once. V lost 5 bases and J lost 1, with 5 bases in between. This CDR3 region has 11 residues. Germline values: CDR1 DFQATT, CDR2 SNEGSKA (reference sequence). Sample time point: patch test 2, 6 weeks after DPC sensitization. The treatment denotes: therapeutic diphenylcyclopropenone sensitization with weekly scalp DPC. Sample donors consisted of patients with alopecia, aged 18 to 70 years, who were suitable for DPC.

V and J are TRBV20-1 and TRBJ1-1; D is ambiguous. The clonotype comes from a woman aged 45-60 years with alopecia areata. Some clones in this sample may be carry-over from other donors' samples. The specimen comprised whole blood, sampled in connection with sensitization to the hapten diphenylcyclopropenone (DPC). This CDR3 is CSAYGNTEAFF. CDR3 coding DNA: TGCAGTGCTTATGGGAACACTGAAGCTTTCTTT.